Each of the 18 T cell receptor beta chains below was sequenced from the same sample in a study of cytomegalovirus exposure and HLA in healthy donors. PCR was performed using 60 Vbeta and 13 Jbeta primers. Data came from immunoSEQ multiplex PCR; TCRdb stores just in-frame clones and leaves some out. The sample comprises about 190,000 clones, 65% to 85% of which are singletons, and less than 4.5% rests with the top ten. The sequenced sample consisted of PBMCs. The receptors shown here come from a man aged 45-65 years in good health and CMV-seronegative.

The chain uses TRBV9 and TRBJ1-1; a possible D gene is TRBD1 (5 bases). Germline CDR1 reads SGDLS; CDR2 reads YYNGEE. The germline V and J ends were trimmed by 3 bases and 3 bases, with 15 bases remaining between them. The CDR3 totals 15 residues. In nucleotides, the CDR3 is TGTGCCAGCAGCGACCCCCCGGACACAGACACTGAAGCTTTCTTT. This translates into CASSDPPDTDTEAFF. Variable domain in full (rest from reference TRBV9 and TRBJ1-1): DSGVTQTPKHLITATGQRVTLRCSPRSGDLSVYWYQQSLDQGLQFLIQYYNGEERAKGNILERFSAQQFPDLHSELNLSSLELGDSALYFCASSDPPDTDTEAFFGQGTRLTVV.

The chain uses TRBV27 and TRBJ1-6; D not resolved. The CDR3 extends over 14 amino acids. Trimming left V 8 bases short and J 10 bases short, with 18 bases between. Germline V gene data show CDR1 as MNHEY and CDR2 as SMNVEV (reference sequence). The CDR3 region has the DNA TGTGCCAGCTGGCTCGGAGGTGTTGGCTCACCCCTCCACTTT. Translation: CASWLGGVGSPLHF.

The chain has TRBV6-5 and TRBJ2-7, with 7 nucleotides matching TRBD1. CDR1 is MNHEY, CDR2 SVGAGI, per germline. CDR3 length: 14 residues. Trimming removed 7 bases from V and 6 bases from J; junction bases left unmatched: 12. The CDR3 sequence is CASTLLQGTGEQYF. The CDR3, as DNA: TGTGCCAGCACTTTACTACAGGGGACCGGCGAGCAGTACTTC.

The CDR3 DNA follows: TGTGCCAGCAGCCCCCGGGGGGGCCTTTACGAGCAGTACTTC. Translating it yields CASSPRGGLYEQYF. V gene TRBV7-2 combines with J gene TRBJ2-7; TRBD2 matches 8 bases. Trimming cost V 5 bases and J 4 bases; bases outside gene matches: 7. The CDR3 extends over 14 amino acids. Germline CDR1 SGHTA, CDR2 FQGNSA.

The V and J genes are TRBV4-3 and TRBJ1-5; D call uncertain. The CDR3 has 15 amino acids. Trimming shortened V by 0 bases and J by 3 bases, and 9 bases separated the two germline ends. In germline, CDR1 is LGHNA, CDR2 YSLEER. The CDR3 DNA reads TGCGCCAGCAGCCAAGATACCGGTGACAATCAGCCCCAGCATTTT. The encoded protein is CASSQDTGDNQPQHF.

This sequence joins TRBV16 and TRBJ1-1, with 7 bases identical to TRBD1. The V and J ends lost 2 bases and 3 bases, in that order; junction bases with no gene match: 15. The CDR3 length is 18 residues. The germline V gene has CDR1 KGHSY and CDR2 FQNENV. The chain's CDR3 is CASSQMGQGGFGHTEAFF. Here the CDR3 DNA reads TGTGCCAGCAGCCAAATGGGGCAGGGGGGATTTGGTCACACTGAAGCTTTCTTT. The full variable domain, completed using reference TRBV16 and TRBJ1-1, is GEEVAQTPKHLVRGEGQKAKLYCAPIKGHSYVFWYQQVLKNEFKFLISFQNENVFDETGMPKERFSAKCLPNSPCSLEIQATKLEDSAVYFCASSQMGQGGFGHTEAFFGQGTRLTVV.

Remarks on this clone: The CDR3 carries no conserved terminal phenylalanine or tryptophan, so it likely arises from a read error. The chain carries TRBV7-2 and TRBJ1-1; tentatively, D is TRBD1 (5 bases). The CDR3 is made up of 15 amino acids. Germline V CDR1 and CDR2: SGHTA, FQGNSA. V was cut by 2 bases and J by 4 bases, with 14 bases left in between. The CDR3 reads CASSLTGTPGTEAFL. CDR3 coding DNA: TGTGCCAGCAGCTTAACCGGGACTCCGGGCACTGAAGCTTTCCTT.

The V call is TRBV12-5, the J call TRBJ1-4; tentatively, D is TRBD1 (6 bases). The CDR3 is 12 residues long. The V gene lost 6 bases and the J gene lost 8 bases, with 10 bases spanning the gap. The germline CDR1 and CDR2 sequences are LGHNT and FRNRAP. The CDR3 nucleotides read TGTGCTAGTGGGGGGACACTGGAAAAACTGTTTTTT. It specifies CASGGTLEKLFF.

Here the CDR3 DNA reads TGTGCCAGCAGCGTAGAGCCCGCTAATTCACCCCTCCACTTT. Amino acid sequence: CASSVEPANSPLHF. V and J are TRBV9 and TRBJ1-6, with D hard to call. CDR3 length: 14 residues. V gave up 0 bases and J gave up 6 bases, with 7 bases separating them. The germline gives CDR1 SGDLS, CDR2 YYNGEE. Filled out from reference TRBV9 and TRBJ1-6, the complete variable domain reads DSGVTQTPKHLITATGQRVTLRCSPRSGDLSVYWYQQSLDQGLQFLIQYYNGEERAKGNILERFSAQQFPDLHSELNLSSLELGDSALYFCASSVEPANSPLHFGNGTRLTVT.

CDR3 DNA: TGTGCCAGCAGCCTGCGAGGATTCGATGGCTACACCTTC. This encodes CASSLRGFDGYTF. V is TRBV6-5 and J is TRBJ1-2; the D is unclear. V lost 6 bases to trimming and J lost 6 bases, with 14 bases between them. Germline V CDR1 and CDR2: MNHEY, SVGAGI. This CDR3 is built from 13 residues.

J is TRBJ2-1 and V is TRBV27, with TRBD2 matching 11 bases. CDR1 is MNHEY and CDR2 is SMNVEV in the germline V gene (reference sequence). There are 15 residues in the CDR3. V lost 5 bases and J lost 5; bases outside the gene matches: 5. CDR3 nucleotide sequence: TGTGCCAGCAGTACCATAGCGGGGGGGAACAATGAGCAGTTCTTC. Its protein is CASSTIAGGNNEQFF.

This clone was seen only a few times. V and J are TRBV7-2 and TRBJ2-2; D is possibly TRBD2 (7 bases). The CDR3 runs to 16 residues. Per germline, CDR1 SGHTA and CDR2 FQGNSA. Between the trimmed V and J ends, which lost 0 bases and 3 bases, there was a span of 11 bases. CDR3 sequence reads: CASSLAGGPHTGELFF. DNA of the CDR3: TGTGCCAGCAGCTTAGCGGGGGGGCCCCACACCGGGGAGCTGTTTTTT.

J is TRBJ2-2 and V is TRBV4-1, with D maybe TRBD1 (5 bases). The V end lost 3 bases, the J end lost 1 base, and 9 bases lay between the germline ends. Germline V gene sequence: CDR1 MGHRA, CDR2 YSYEKL. The CDR3 runs 15 residues. CDR3 region: CASSQIGQNTGELFF. In nucleotides, the CDR3 is TGCGCCAGCAGCCAGATCGGACAGAACACCGGGGAGCTGTTTTTT.

The sample holds one count of this clone. This sample includes further DNA sequences coding for the same CDR3. The V gene is TRBV5-1, the J gene TRBJ2-3; no firm D call. Germline CDR1 is SGHRS and CDR2 is YFSETQ. V gave up 1 base and J gave up 0 bases, with 3 bases separating them. The CDR3 is made up of 13 amino acids. This CDR3 reads CASSLPSTDTQYF. CDR3 in DNA: TGCGCCAGCAGCTTGCCTAGCACAGATACGCAGTATTTT. The whole variable domain, filled in from reference TRBV5-1 and TRBJ2-3, reads KAGVTQTPRYLIKTRGQQVTLSCSPISGHRSVSWYQQTPGQGLQFLFEYFSETQRNKGNFPGRFSGRQFSNSRSEMNVSTLELGDSALYLCASSLPSTDTQYFGPGTRLTVL.

V gene TRBV9 combines with J gene TRBJ1-2; D is possibly TRBD1 (5 bases). The CDR3 has 15 residues. Germline CDR1 reads SGDLS; CDR2 reads YYNGEE. Trimming pared 2 bases from V and 5 bases from J, leaving 16 bases between. CDR3 sequence (DNA): TGTGCCAGCAGCGTCCAGACGGGACTTTGGTATGGCTACACCTTC. It codes for CASSVQTGLWYGYTF. The full variable domain, with the rest looked up from reference TRBV9 and TRBJ1-2, is DSGVTQTPKHLITATGQRVTLRCSPRSGDLSVYWYQQSLDQGLQFLIQYYNGEERAKGNILERFSAQQFPDLHSELNLSSLELGDSALYFCASSVQTGLWYGYTFGSGTRLTVV.

The rearrangement joins TRBV6-4 to TRBJ2-1; 10 positions match TRBD2. The CDR3 spans 16 residues. The germline V gene has CDR1 MRHNA and CDR2 SNTAGT. Unmatched junction bases numbered 15, after V lost 11 bases and J lost 5 bases. The CDR3 nucleotides are TGTGCCGGGGATGGTTTAGCGGGGGGTGGGGACAATGAGCAGTTCTTC. This gives the protein CAGDGLAGGGDNEQFF.

This sequence joins TRBV4-1 and TRBJ1-2; D not certain. The length of the CDR3 is 16 residues. CDR1 is MGHRA and CDR2 is YSYEKL in the germline V gene. V lost 0 bases, J lost 3 bases, and 14 bases lay in between. CDR3 loop: CASSQESLGLYYGYTF. For the CDR3, the DNA is TGCGCCAGCAGCCAAGAGTCTCTTGGCTTATACTATGGCTACACCTTC.

This clone was recorded a few times. The chain is built from TRBV7-8 and TRBJ1-1; a weak D match, TRBD1 (6 bases). V was cut by 2 bases and J by 3 bases, with 10 bases left in between. This CDR3 spans 14 amino acids. The germline CDR1 and CDR2 sequences are SGHVS and FQNEAQ. The CDR3 DNA sequence: TGTGCCAGCAGCTTAACAGGGTTCGACACTGAAGCTTTCTTT. It yields the protein CASSLTGFDTEAFF. Together with reference TRBV7-8 and TRBJ1-1, the CDR3 gives the full variable domain: GAGVSQSPRYKVAKRGQDVALRCDPISGHVSLFWYQQALGQGPEFLTYFQNEAQLDKSGLPSDRFFAERPEGSVSTLKIQRTQQEDSAVYLCASSLTGFDTEAFFGQGTRLTVV.